A single sample gave rise to the 32 T cell receptor beta chains below, sequenced in a study of shared clonotypes between healthy human individuals. CD45RO-negative cells were positively selected for CCR7, leaving out terminally differentiated effector memory CD45RA+ cells. TCRdb's table, derived via immunoSEQ multiplex PCR, lists solely in-frame clones and lacks some. In the table there are 2 million to 2.5 million clones, about 92% of which are singletons. Material: naive CD8+ T cells from PBMCs. Receptors were obtained from a man between 18 and 29 years old in good health. Some clones in this sample may be carry-over from other donors' samples.

The chain carries TRBV7-9 and TRBJ2-1; D gene uncertain. V lost 0 bases and J lost 0, with 12 bases in between. Germline V gives CDR1 SEHNR, CDR2 FQNEAQ (reference sequence). The CDR3 spans 17 residues. CDR3 loop: CASSLAKGRSSYNEQFF. The DNA for the CDR3 is TGTGCCAGCAGCTTAGCGAAGGGTCGGAGCTCCTACAATGAGCAGTTCTTC. Complete variable domain (other parts from reference TRBV7-9 and TRBJ2-1): DTGVSQNPRHKITKRGQNVTFRCDPISEHNRLYWYRQTLGQGPEFLTYFQNEAQLEKSRLLSDRFSAERPKGSFSTLEIQRTEQGDSAMYLCASSLAKGRSSYNEQFFGPGTRLTVL.

The chain couples TRBV2 to TRBJ2-7; D remains unclear. The CDR3 extends over 13 amino acids. Germline CDR1 SNHLY, CDR2 FYNNEI. V was trimmed by 7 bases and J by 1 base, leaving 11 bases between them. CDR3 nucleotide sequence: TGTGCCAGCATAAGAGGATTTTCCTACGAGCAGTACTTC. This sequence encodes CASIRGFSYEQYF.

This sequence joins TRBV5-6 and TRBJ2-5; the D gene is possibly TRBD2 (6 bases). The CDR3 loop spans 15 amino acids. Germline CDR1 is SGHDT and CDR2 is YYEEEE. Between the trimmed V and J ends, which lost 1 base and 1 base, there was a span of 11 bases. CDR3 protein: CASSLFTGVQETQYF. The CDR3, as DNA: TGTGCCAGCAGCTTGTTTACGGGAGTCCAAGAGACCCAGTACTTC. Drawing the rest from reference TRBV5-6 and TRBJ2-5, the complete variable domain is DAGVTQSPTHLIKTRGQQVTLRCSPKSGHDTVSWYQQALGQGPQFIFQYYEEEERQRGNFPDRFSGHQFPNYSSELNVNALLLGDSALYLCASSLFTGVQETQYFGPGTRLLVL.

This chain connects TRBV11-2 to TRBJ2-7, with TRBD2 identical over 11 bases. Per germline, CDR1 SGHAT and CDR2 FQNNGV. The CDR3 length is 19 residues. Trimming removed 1 base from V and 1 base from J; junction bases left unmatched: 12. DNA of the CDR3: TGTGCCAGCAGCTTAGGACCGGGACTAGCGGACCGTCTTTCCTACGAGCAGTACTTC. It codes for CASSLGPGLADRLSYEQYF.

The chain is built from TRBV13 and TRBJ1-1; D not resolved. Per the germline V gene, CDR1 is PRHDT and CDR2 is FYEKMQ (reference sequence). V was cut by 2 bases and J by 6 bases, with 7 bases left in between. The CDR3 totals 12 residues. In DNA, the CDR3 is TGTGCCAGCAGCTTACTCGGGGCTGAAGCTTTCTTT. This translates into CASSLLGAEAFF. Looking up the rest from reference TRBV13 and TRBJ1-1 gives the full variable domain: AAGVIQSPRHLIKEKRETATLKCYPIPRHDTVYWYQQGPGQDPQFLISFYEKMQSDKGSIPDRFSAQQFSDYHSELNMSSLELGDSALYFCASSLLGAEAFFGQGTRLTVV.

The rearrangement links TRBV27 to TRBJ1-3; tentative D call: TRBD1 (5 bases). Trimming shortened V by 8 bases and J by 0 bases, and 26 bases separated the two germline ends. The CDR3 extends over 19 amino acids. Germline V gene sequence: CDR1 MNHEY, CDR2 SMNVEV (reference sequence). CDR3 coding DNA: TGTGCCAGCGCACGATTGACCGCGGGAAAACAGGTCTCTGGAAACACCATATATTTT. This encodes CASARLTAGKQVSGNTIYF.

The V and J genes are TRBV7-2 and TRBJ2-7; D is perhaps TRBD1 or TRBD2 (5 bases each). Germline V gene data show CDR1 as SGHTA and CDR2 as FQGNSA. The length of the CDR3 is 17 residues. The V gene lost 5 bases and the J gene lost 3 bases, with 23 bases spanning the gap. CDR3 protein: CASSRGFPGPVSYEQYF. The DNA of the CDR3 is TGTGCCAGCAGCAGAGGATTTCCGGGACCCGTGAGCTACGAGCAGTACTTC.

The gene calls are TRBV30 and TRBJ2-3; D possibly corresponds to TRBD2 (7 bases). V was clipped by 3 bases and J by 3 bases, with 16 bases between them. The CDR3 covers 15 residues. Germline CDR1 is GTSNPN and CDR2 is SVGIG (reference sequence). The CDR3 DNA follows: TGTGCCTGGAGCGTGGGGGGGCGGATGACAGATACGCAGTATTTT. Protein product: CAWSVGGRMTDTQYF.

This rearrangement joins TRBV27 to TRBJ2-2, with 11 bases identical to TRBD2. The CDR3 has 18 residues. Trimming at V came to 6 bases and at J to 3 bases, leaving 12 bases not matched to a gene. The germline gives CDR1 MNHEY, CDR2 SMNVEV (reference sequence). CDR3 residues: CASSYSLAGVVYTGELFF. In DNA form, the CDR3 reads TGTGCCAGCAGCTACTCACTAGCGGGAGTGGTCTACACCGGGGAGCTGTTTTTT.

The CDR3 nucleotides are TGTGCCAGTAGTATAGATGCCAGCGGGCGGTACAATGAGCAGTTCTTC. Its protein product is CASSIDASGRYNEQFF. This sequence joins TRBV19 and TRBJ2-1; tentative D call: TRBD2 (6 bases). The CDR3 totals 16 residues. Trimming removed 0 bases at V and 4 bases at J, with 13 bases between. Germline lookup yields CDR1 LNHDA and CDR2 SQIVND (reference sequence).

The CDR3 DNA is TGCAGCGTTGAAAGGGACAGGGGAGGAACTGAAGCTTTCTTT. Translated: CSVERDRGGTEAFF. The chain uses TRBV29-1 and TRBJ1-1; 10 positions match TRBD1. Trimming removed 2 bases from V and 5 bases from J; junction bases left unmatched: 5. Germline V CDR1 and CDR2: SQVTM, ANQGSEA. The CDR3 covers 14 residues.

The gene calls are TRBV7-9 and TRBJ1-1; D is unclear. This CDR3 contains 14 residues. The V end was cut by 0 bases, the J end by 4 bases, with 9 bases between. Germline loops: CDR1 SEHNR, CDR2 FQNEAQ (reference sequence). CDR3 region: CASSLAQAGTEAFF. Written as DNA, the CDR3 is TGTGCCAGCAGCTTAGCTCAAGCTGGCACTGAAGCTTTCTTT.

V usage is TRBV5-5 and J usage is TRBJ1-5; 7 nucleotides match TRBD1. Germline assignment: CDR1 SGHKS and CDR2 YYEKEE (reference sequence). CDR3 length: 18 amino acids. Germline trimming cut 3 bases from V and 0 bases from J; bases unmatched to any gene: 12. The CDR3 DNA sequence: TGTGCCAGCAGCTCCCGGGACAGTCTTACGATTAGCAATCAGCCCCAGCATTTT. It specifies CASSSRDSLTISNQPQHF. Variable domain in full (rest from reference TRBV5-5 and TRBJ1-5): DAGVTQSPTHLIKTRGQQVTLRCSPISGHKSVSWYQQVLGQGPQFIFQYYEKEERGRGNFPDRFSARQFPNYSSELNVNALLLGDSALYLCASSSRDSLTISNQPQHFGDGTRLSIL.

There are a few counts of this clone. This specimen includes other DNA sequences encoding the same CDR3. The chain employs TRBV9 and TRBJ1-1; D uncertain. V lost 0 bases to trimming and J lost 5 bases, with 8 bases between them. Germline V gene lookup returns CDR1 SGDLS and CDR2 YYNGEE. The CDR3 is 13 amino acids. CDR3 nucleotides: TGTGCCAGCAGCGTAGGAGGGAGGACTGAAGCTTTCTTT. Amino acids: CASSVGGRTEAFF. Looking up the rest from reference TRBV9 and TRBJ1-1 gives the full variable domain: DSGVTQTPKHLITATGQRVTLRCSPRSGDLSVYWYQQSLDQGLQFLIQYYNGEERAKGNILERFSAQQFPDLHSELNLSSLELGDSALYFCASSVGGRTEAFFGQGTRLTVV.

The chain recombines TRBV28 with TRBJ1-5, with D perhaps matching TRBD1 (6 bases). Germline values: CDR1 MDHEN, CDR2 SYDVKM. V lost 7 bases, J lost 4 bases, and 14 bases lay in between. The CDR3 spans 14 residues. In nucleotides, the CDR3 is TGTGCCAGCACCCCTCTAGGGGGGAATCAGCCCCAGCATTTT. Its protein is CASTPLGGNQPQHF.

The chain is built from TRBV2 and TRBJ2-2; TRBD1 aligns across 9 bases. Germline V gene sequence: CDR1 SNHLY, CDR2 FYNNEI. With V trimmed by 1 base and J by 6 bases, 0 bases remained unmatched. The length of the CDR3 is 14 residues. The CDR3 DNA reads as TGTGCCAGCAGTGAAGGGACAGGGGCCGGGGAGCTGTTTTTT. Protein: CASSEGTGAGELFF.

The chain has TRBV5-1 and TRBJ2-7; the D gene could be TRBD1 or TRBD2 (5 bases each). V was pared by 0 bases and J by 5 bases, with 15 bases between. The CDR3 runs to 15 residues. Germline V gene lookup returns CDR1 SGHRS and CDR2 YFSETQ. CDR3: CASSLVRDLENEQYF. CDR3 coding DNA: TGCGCCAGCAGCTTGGTACGGGACCTCGAGAACGAGCAGTACTTC.

V gene TRBV5-1 combines with J gene TRBJ2-3; D is unresolved. V was pared by 0 bases and J by 0 bases, with 8 bases between. The CDR3 has 15 residues. Germline loops: CDR1 SGHRS, CDR2 YFSETQ. For the CDR3, the DNA is TGCGCCAGCAGCTTGGCTTCGCCTAGCACAGATACGCAGTATTTT. As protein: CASSLASPSTDTQYF.

V and J are TRBV4-2 and TRBJ2-7, with 11 nucleotides matching TRBD2. Germline lookup yields CDR1 LGHNA and CDR2 YNFKEQ. J gave up 3 bases and V 4 bases, and 11 bases lay outside the gene matches. The CDR3 is 17 residues long. The CDR3 bases are TGTGCCAGCAGCCCCGGTACGACTAGCGGGAAGGACTACGAGCAGTACTTC. Translating it yields CASSPGTTSGKDYEQYF.

The chain combines TRBV21-1 with TRBJ1-1. TRBV21-1 is given as a pseudogene. CDR3 length: 16 residues. The CDR3 loop reads CASSKVKVRGAPEAFF. CDR3 nucleotides: TGTGCCAGCAGCAAAGTGAAAGTCCGGGGGGCGCCTGAAGCTTTCTTT.

This chain links TRBV27 with TRBJ2-7; either TRBD1 or TRBD2 may supply D (6 bases each). The CDR3 spans 13 residues. Trimming took 8 bases from V and 6 from J, leaving 17 bases between them. Per germline, CDR1 MNHEY and CDR2 SMNVEV (reference sequence). The CDR3 protein is CASGGQSVGEQYF. CDR3 DNA: TGTGCCAGCGGGGGGCAGTCGGTCGGCGAGCAGTACTTC.

This clone was observed a handful of times. The chain joins TRBV7-9 to TRBJ1-1; D gene ambiguous. Germline V gives CDR1 SEHNR, CDR2 FQNEAQ (reference sequence). With 5 bases removed from V and 6 bases from J, the gap between germline ends came to 10 bases. The CDR3 is 12 amino acids. In DNA, the CDR3 is TGTGCCAGCAGCCCTAGTACCGCTGAAGCTTTCTTT. The encoded protein is CASSPSTAEAFF.

The chain links TRBV6-1 to TRBJ2-7, with no clear D. Trimming took off 1 base at V and 4 bases at J, with 20 bases between the two ends. Germline V CDR1 and CDR2: MNHNS, SASEGT. The CDR3 covers 17 residues. The CDR3 coding sequence is TGTGCCAGCAGTGAAGATTTAGCTTCCTGGATAATTTACGAGCAGTACTTC. Its protein is CASSEDLASWIIYEQYF.

The V and J genes are TRBV27 and TRBJ2-1; D call uncertain. This CDR3 spans 11 amino acids. V was pared by 10 bases and J by 8 bases, with 12 bases between. Germline V CDR1 and CDR2: MNHEY, SMNVEV (reference sequence). The CDR3 nucleotides are TGTGCCACCGGGCAGCGCGATGAGCAGTTCTTC. This gives the protein CATGQRDEQFF.

The chain employs TRBV20-1 and TRBJ2-7; D gene unclear. CDR3 length: 11 residues. Per the germline V gene, CDR1 is DFQATT and CDR2 is SNEGSKA (reference sequence). V dropped 4 bases and J dropped 5 bases, with 9 bases sitting between them. CDR3 protein: CSAISLDEQYF. The CDR3 coding sequence is TGCAGTGCTATCAGCCTCGACGAGCAGTACTTC.

The V gene is TRBV7-6, the J gene TRBJ2-7; unclear D gene. The CDR3 is made up of 12 amino acids. The V gene's germline CDR1 is SGHVS and CDR2 FNYEAQ. Trimming pared 0 bases from V and 6 bases from J, leaving 6 bases between. CDR3 sequence: CASSLAASEQYF. As DNA, the CDR3 is TGTGCCAGCAGCTTAGCGGCCAGCGAGCAGTACTTC.

The chain has TRBV19 and TRBJ2-2; TRBD2 agrees at 12 bases. V shed 3 bases and J 6 bases; nucleotides not matched to a gene: 5. Looked up from germline, CDR1 is LNHDA and CDR2 is SQIVND (reference sequence). The CDR3 sequence is 16 residues long. CDR3 loop: CASSIGLAGKAGELFF. The CDR3 coding sequence is TGTGCCAGTAGTATCGGACTAGCGGGAAAGGCCGGGGAGCTGTTTTTT.

This chain joins TRBV27 and TRBJ1-2; 12 bases are a match to TRBD1. Germline V gene sequence: CDR1 MNHEY, CDR2 SMNVEV (reference sequence). This CDR3 contains 14 residues. Trimming cost V 3 bases and J 8 bases; bases outside gene matches: 4. The CDR3 sequence: CASSLVGTGGGYTF. The CDR3 bases are TGTGCCAGCAGTTTGGTAGGGACAGGGGGCGGCTACACCTTC.

In this sample, this clone turned up once. The rearrangement links TRBV27 to TRBJ2-1; D might be TRBD2 (6 bases). CDR3 length: 16 amino acids. The germline gives CDR1 MNHEY, CDR2 SMNVEV (reference sequence). Trimming pared 1 base from V and 3 bases from J, leaving 13 bases between. The CDR3 nucleotides are TGTGCCAGCAGTTTATTGGCGGGATTAAGCTACAATGAGCAGTTCTTC. The encoded protein is CASSLLAGLSYNEQFF.

This chain joins TRBV27 and TRBJ1-5; no clear D gene. CDR1 is MNHEY and CDR2 is SMNVEV in the germline V gene (reference sequence). Trimming pared 3 bases from V and 2 bases from J, leaving 14 bases between. The CDR3 contains 16 residues. The CDR3 DNA sequence: TGTGCCAGCAGTTTCGATGGAGGCGGTCGCAATCAGCCCCAGCATTTT. This gives the protein CASSFDGGGRNQPQHF.

In this sample, this clone turned up a few times. The CDR3: CASSIGARQGNEQFF. The DNA of the CDR3 is TGTGCCAGTAGTATAGGGGCCCGACAGGGGAATGAGCAGTTCTTC. The rearrangement links TRBV19 to TRBJ2-1; 8 bases align to TRBD1. The CDR3 totals 15 residues. Germline CDR1 and CDR2: LNHDA and SQIVND (reference sequence). With 1 base clipped from V and 7 bases from J, the junction kept 6 bases outside the gene matches.

The V call is TRBV7-9, the J call TRBJ1-1; the match to TRBD1 covers 7 bases. This CDR3 is built from 13 residues. Looked up from germline, CDR1 is SEHNR and CDR2 is FQNEAQ (reference sequence). V was pared by 4 bases and J by 5 bases, with 4 bases of the junction left unmatched. CDR3 amino acids: CASSYSGGTEAFF. Here the CDR3 DNA reads TGTGCCAGCAGCTACTCAGGGGGTACTGAAGCTTTCTTT.